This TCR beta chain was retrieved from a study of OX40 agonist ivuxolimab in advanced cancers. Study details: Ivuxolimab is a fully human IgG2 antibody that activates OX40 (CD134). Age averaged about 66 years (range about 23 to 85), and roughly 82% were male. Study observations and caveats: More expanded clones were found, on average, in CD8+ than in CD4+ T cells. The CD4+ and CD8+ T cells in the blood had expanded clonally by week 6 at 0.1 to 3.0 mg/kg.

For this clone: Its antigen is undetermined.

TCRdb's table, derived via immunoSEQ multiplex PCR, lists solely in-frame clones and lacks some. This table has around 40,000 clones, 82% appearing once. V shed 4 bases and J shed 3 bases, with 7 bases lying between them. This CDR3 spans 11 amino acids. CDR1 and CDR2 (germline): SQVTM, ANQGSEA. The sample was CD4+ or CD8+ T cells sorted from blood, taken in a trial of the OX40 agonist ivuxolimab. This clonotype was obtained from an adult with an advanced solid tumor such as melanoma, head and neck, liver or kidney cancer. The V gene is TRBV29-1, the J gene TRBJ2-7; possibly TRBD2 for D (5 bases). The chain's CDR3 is CSVAEVYEQYF. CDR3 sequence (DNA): TGCAGCGTTGCGGAGGTCTACGAGCAGTACTTC.